The clone carrying this T cell receptor beta chain has only a few counts. Its antigen is undetermined. CDR3 length equals 16 residues. Trimming at V came to 2 bases and at J to 5 bases, leaving 7 bases not matched to a gene. Germline loops: CDR1 MDHEN, CDR2 SYDVKM. Donors contributed one heparinised blood draw apiece, averaging roughly 0.12 L. Expressed TCRB transcripts were sequenced after all isolated RNA was converted to cDNA. Repertoires were generated with immunoSEQ multiplex PCR, while TCRdb's copy carries only in-frame clones and drops some. The data hold approximately 360,000 clones, with over 9.5% observed a single time. The record originates from a study of beta chain features in type 1 diabetes. Study-wide findings and caveats: For Type 1 diabetes patients, all four CD4+ subsets carried TCRB CDR3s that were moderately but significantly shorter.

The sample taken for sequencing was naive CD4+ T cells from blood. The chain joins TRBV28 to TRBJ2-2, with 8 bases that match TRBD1. The sequence derives from a woman between 18 and 30 years old with type 1 diabetes. In DNA, the CDR3 is TGTGCCAGCAGTTTAGGGGGGACAGGAAGGACCGGGGAGCTGTTTTTT. Its protein product is CASSLGGTGRTGELFF.